This TCR beta chain was captured in a study of response to subunit inactivated influenza vaccine. Findings of the study overall: That few new T cells are recruited by each seasonal influenza vaccination was the authors' suggestion.

As to this clonotype: No antigen is known for it.

The CDR3 covers 14 residues. The germline V gene encodes CDR1 SGHRS and CDR2 YFSETQ. After removal of 4 bases from V and 5 bases from J, the junction contained 8 bases not matched to a gene. TCRdb fed the RT-PCR reads into MiXCR, producing one record per CDR3 protein. The repertoire holds 450,000 to 550,000 distinct CDR3 sequences, with around 25% as singletons. This clonotype was obtained from a man aged 45-65 years who received an inactivated influenza vaccine. This specimen consisted of CD4+ T cells sorted from PBMCs, obtained approximately 5 days after vaccination. The J gene is TRBJ1-2, the V gene TRBV5-1; 7 bases are a match to TRBD1. CDR3 region: CASSKQGLRYGYTF. The CDR3 DNA is TGCGCCAGCAGCAAACAGGGGTTACGGTATGGCTACACCTTC. Supplemented by reference TRBV5-1 and TRBJ1-2, the full variable domain reads KAGVTQTPRYLIKTRGQQVTLSCSPISGHRSVSWYQQTPGQGLQFLFEYFSETQRNKGNFPGRFSGRQFSNSRSEMNVSTLELGDSALYLCASSKQGLRYGYTFGSGTRLTVV.